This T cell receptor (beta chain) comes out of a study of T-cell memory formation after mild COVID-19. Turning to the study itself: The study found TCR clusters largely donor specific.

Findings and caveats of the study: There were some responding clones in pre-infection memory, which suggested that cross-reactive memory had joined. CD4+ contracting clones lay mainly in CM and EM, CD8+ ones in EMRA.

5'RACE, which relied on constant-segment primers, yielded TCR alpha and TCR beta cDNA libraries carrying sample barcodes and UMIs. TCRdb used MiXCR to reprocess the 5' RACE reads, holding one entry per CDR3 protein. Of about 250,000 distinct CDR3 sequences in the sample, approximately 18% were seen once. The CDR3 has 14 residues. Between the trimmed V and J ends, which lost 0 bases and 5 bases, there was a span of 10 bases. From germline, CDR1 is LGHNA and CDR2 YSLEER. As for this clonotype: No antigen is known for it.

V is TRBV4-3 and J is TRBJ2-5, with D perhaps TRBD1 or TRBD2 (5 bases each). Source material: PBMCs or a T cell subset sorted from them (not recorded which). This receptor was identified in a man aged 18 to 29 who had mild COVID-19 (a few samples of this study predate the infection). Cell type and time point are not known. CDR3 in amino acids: CASSQDRWGETQYF. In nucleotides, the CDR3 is TGCGCCAGCAGCCAAGACCGGTGGGGGGAGACCCAGTACTTC.